This T cell receptor (beta chain) was found in a study of cytomegalovirus exposure and HLA in healthy donors. Study-level results: Most TCR sequences proved rare, with some public TCRs found in many donors. One cluster of highly shared sequence variants probably arose as a sequencing artifact.

As regards this clone: Its antigen is currently unknown.

With 7 bases removed from V and 4 bases from J, the gap between germline ends came to 11 bases. CDR3 size: 13 residues. Germline CDR1 SGHRS, CDR2 YFSETQ. A multiplex PCR was run with 60 Vbeta primers and 13 Jbeta primers. Authors' data handling: Among the unique TCR beta chains that a later analysis counted, about 86 million in all, 10 million to 14 million were shared. The method was immunoSEQ multiplex PCR; TCRdb's version includes in-frame clones alone and lacks a portion of them. From that table come the V and J calls and clone size; the DNA was used to work out D and trimming. Here the sample spans 150,000 to 200,000 clones, around 85% being singletons. All the people who gave samples were healthy bone marrow donors.

The receptor was derived from a man in his forties in good health and CMV-seronegative. The source material was PBMCs. V is TRBV5-1 and J is TRBJ1-4; D perhaps matches TRBD1 (5 bases). CDR3 DNA: TGCGCCAGCCAGTCCAGGGTTAATGAAAAACTGTTTTTT. Its protein is CASQSRVNEKLFF.